Listed below are T cell receptor beta chains from one sample, sequenced in a study of CD8 T cells in Susac syndrome. Using its own MiXCR run on the immunoSEQ multiplex PCR reads, TCRdb lists one record per CDR3 protein. The sample includes 250,000 to 300,000 distinct CDR3 sequences, 65% to 90% of them seen just once. Sequencing was performed on CD8+ T cells from PBMCs. The source is a human donor with multiple sclerosis. The CDR3 runs from the conserved cysteine through the conserved F or W. Fields, in order: D gene, clone size, V gene, J gene, CDR3 protein, CDR3 DNA. A D gene is named only where the DNA matches it firmly. Clone size, where shown, is once, few, many, or a class for clones that have expanded.

d_gene: TRBD1; abundance: .; v_gene: TRBV7-2; j_gene: TRBJ1-2; CDR3aa: CASSTGQGDYGYTF; CDR3nt: TGTGCCAGCAGCACGGGACAGGGGGACTATGGCTACACCTTC
d_gene: TRBD2; abundance: once; v_gene: TRBV2; j_gene: TRBJ2-1; CDR3aa: CASSPTSALEQFF; CDR3nt: TGTGCCAGCAGTCCGACTAGCGCCTTGGAGCAGTTCTTC
d_gene: .; abundance: few; v_gene: TRBV6-2/TRBV6-3; j_gene: TRBJ1-5; CDR3aa: CASTGRNQPQHF; CDR3nt: TGTGCCAGCACGGGTCGCAATCAGCCCCAGCATTTT
d_gene: .; abundance: .; v_gene: TRBV18; j_gene: TRBJ2-2; CDR3aa: CASSPPNRAAPGELFF; CDR3nt: TGTGCCAGCTCACCACCGAACAGGGCCGCCCCCGGGGAGCTGTTTTTT
d_gene: .; abundance: .; v_gene: TRBV9; j_gene: TRBJ1-2; CDR3aa: CASSVDSGNYGYTF; CDR3nt: TGTGCCAGCAGCGTTGACTCCGGGAACTATGGCTACACCTTC
d_gene: .; abundance: .; v_gene: TRBV5-1; j_gene: TRBJ2-1; CDR3aa: CASSPLQSVLAPSSYNEQFF; CDR3nt: TGCGCCAGCAGCCCCCTACAATCGGTCCTAGCGCCGAGCTCCTACAATGAGCAGTTCTTC
d_gene: .; abundance: few; v_gene: TRBV6-2/TRBV6-3; j_gene: TRBJ2-5; CDR3aa: CASSYPEGPRGTQYF; CDR3nt: TGTGCCAGCAGTTACCCGGAGGGGCCGAGAGGGACCCAGTACTTC
d_gene: .; abundance: .; v_gene: TRBV18; j_gene: TRBJ2-3; CDR3aa: CASSPLDTESTDTQYF; CDR3nt: TGTGCCAGCTCACCGTTGGACACCGAGAGCACAGATACGCAGTATTTT
d_gene: .; abundance: .; v_gene: TRBV30; j_gene: TRBJ1-4; CDR3aa: CAWRTATNEKLFF; CDR3nt: TGTGCCTGGCGGACGGCAACTAATGAAAAACTGTTTTTT
d_gene: TRBD1; abundance: .; v_gene: TRBV28; j_gene: TRBJ1-2; CDR3aa: CASILQGVGYGYTF; CDR3nt: TGTGCCAGCATCCTTCAGGGGGTCGGGTATGGCTACACCTTC
d_gene: .; abundance: few; v_gene: TRBV6-1; j_gene: TRBJ1-5; CDR3aa: CASSYIGQPQHF; CDR3nt: TGTGCCAGCAGTTATATCGGTCAGCCCCAGCATTTT
d_gene: .; abundance: .; v_gene: TRBV4-1; j_gene: TRBJ2-7; CDR3aa: CASSQYRDNLYEQYF; CDR3nt: TGCGCCAGCAGCCAGTACCGGGACAACCTCTACGAGCAGTACTTC
d_gene: .; abundance: .; v_gene: TRBV27; j_gene: TRBJ2-1; CDR3aa: CASSSTNNEQFF; CDR3nt: TGTGCCAGCAGTTCGACTAACAATGAGCAGTTCTTC
d_gene: TRBD2; abundance: .; v_gene: TRBV4-2; j_gene: TRBJ2-5; CDR3aa: CAGSQVLGGSETQYF; CDR3nt: TGTGCCGGCAGCCAAGTCCTCGGCGGGAGTGAGACCCAGTACTTC
d_gene: TRBD1; abundance: .; v_gene: TRBV7-9; j_gene: TRBJ1-4; CDR3aa: CASSRTGYATNEKLFF; CDR3nt: TGTGCCAGCAGCAGGACAGGATACGCAACTAATGAAAAACTGTTTTTT
d_gene: TRBD2; abundance: .; v_gene: TRBV2; j_gene: TRBJ2-7; CDR3aa: CASSEGTSGTYEQYF; CDR3nt: TGTGCCAGCAGTGAAGGGACTAGCGGGACCTACGAGCAGTACTTC
d_gene: .; abundance: .; v_gene: TRBV9; j_gene: TRBJ2-7; CDR3aa: CASSVEIRDEQYF; CDR3nt: TGTGCCAGCAGCGTAGAAATCCGGGACGAGCAGTACTTC
d_gene: .; abundance: .; v_gene: TRBV29-1; j_gene: TRBJ2-1; CDR3aa: CSILDNEQFF; CDR3nt: TGCAGTATCCTCGACAATGAGCAGTTCTTC
d_gene: .; abundance: .; v_gene: TRBV11-2; j_gene: TRBJ1-4; CDR3aa: CASSLWDNEKLFF; CDR3nt: TGTGCCAGCAGCTTATGGGACAATGAAAAACTGTTTTTT
d_gene: TRBD2; abundance: .; v_gene: TRBV7-9; j_gene: TRBJ2-4; CDR3aa: CASRGLKNIQYF; CDR3nt: TGTGCCAGCAGGGGACTAAAAAACATTCAGTACTTC